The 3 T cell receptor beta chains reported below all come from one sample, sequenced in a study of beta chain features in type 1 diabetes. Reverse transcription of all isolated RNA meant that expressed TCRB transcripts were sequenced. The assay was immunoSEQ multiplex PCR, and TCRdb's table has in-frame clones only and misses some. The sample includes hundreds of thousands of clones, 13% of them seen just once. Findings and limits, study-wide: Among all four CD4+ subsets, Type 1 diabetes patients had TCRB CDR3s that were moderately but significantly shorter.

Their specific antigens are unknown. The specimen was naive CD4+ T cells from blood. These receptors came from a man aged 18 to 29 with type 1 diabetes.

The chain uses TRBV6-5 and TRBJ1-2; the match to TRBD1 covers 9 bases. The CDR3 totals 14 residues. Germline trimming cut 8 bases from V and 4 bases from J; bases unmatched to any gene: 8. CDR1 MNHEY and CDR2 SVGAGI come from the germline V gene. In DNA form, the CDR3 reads TGTGCCAGCCGCAACAGGGGGCGAGGCTATGGCTACACCTTC. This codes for CASRNRGRGYGYTF.

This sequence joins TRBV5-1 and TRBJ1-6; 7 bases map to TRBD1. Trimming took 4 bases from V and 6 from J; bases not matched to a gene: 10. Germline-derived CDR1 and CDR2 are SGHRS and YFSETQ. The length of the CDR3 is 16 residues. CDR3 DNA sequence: TGCGCCAGCAGCACTGGGACAGCCATGAGTAATTCACCCCTCCACTTT. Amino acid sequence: CASSTGTAMSNSPLHF.

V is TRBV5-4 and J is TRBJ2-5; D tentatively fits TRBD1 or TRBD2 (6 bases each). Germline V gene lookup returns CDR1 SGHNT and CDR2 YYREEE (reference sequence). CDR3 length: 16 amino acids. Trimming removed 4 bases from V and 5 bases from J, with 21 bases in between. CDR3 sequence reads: CASSTGGSGVGETQYF. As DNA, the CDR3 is TGTGCCAGCAGCACTGGAGGGTCAGGGGTTGGGGAGACCCAGTACTTC.